These T cell receptor beta chains were read from a single sample in a study of cytomegalovirus exposure and HLA in healthy donors. Data came from immunoSEQ multiplex PCR; TCRdb stores just in-frame clones and leaves some out. The repertoire includes under 250,000 clones, more than 75% of them detected once, and over 1% sits in the top ten. What was sequenced was PBMCs. These receptor sequences come from a human donor in good health. CDR3s include the opening cysteine and the closing phenylalanine or tryptophan.

j_gene,v_gene,CDR3aa
TRBJ2-3,TRBV7-3,CASSLDYTPQYF
TRBJ2-5,TRBV15,CATSRDMGTQETQYF
TRBJ1-5,TRBV5-4,CASSLGGGRGNQPQHF
TRBJ2-2,TRBV6-1,CASSGGNTGELFF
TRBJ1-1,TRBV7-9,CSSSLQGLFRAFF
TRBJ1-1,TRBV7-8,CASSTRQGETPNGAFF
TRBJ1-2,TRBV2,CASSEGGGQETGGYTF
TRBJ1-2,TRBV2,CASSEQEGYGYTF
TRBJ2-1,TRBV9,CASSVGGGAYNEQFF
TRBJ2-2,TRBV28,CASSFSGTNTGELFF
TRBJ2-7,TRBV6-1,CASSPGLAGSYEQYF
TRBJ2-7,TRBV18,CASSPWDSSYEQYF